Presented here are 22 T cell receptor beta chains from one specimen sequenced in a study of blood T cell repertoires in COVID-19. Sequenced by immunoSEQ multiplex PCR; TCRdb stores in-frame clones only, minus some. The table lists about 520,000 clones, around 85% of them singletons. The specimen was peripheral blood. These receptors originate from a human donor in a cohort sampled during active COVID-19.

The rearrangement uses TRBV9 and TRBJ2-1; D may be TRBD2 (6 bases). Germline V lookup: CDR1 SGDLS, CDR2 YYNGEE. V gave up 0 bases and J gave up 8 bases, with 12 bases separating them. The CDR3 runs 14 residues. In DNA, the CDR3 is TGTGCCAGCAGCGTAGTCGGGGGAGTTGATGAGCAGTTCTTC. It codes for CASSVVGGVDEQFF.

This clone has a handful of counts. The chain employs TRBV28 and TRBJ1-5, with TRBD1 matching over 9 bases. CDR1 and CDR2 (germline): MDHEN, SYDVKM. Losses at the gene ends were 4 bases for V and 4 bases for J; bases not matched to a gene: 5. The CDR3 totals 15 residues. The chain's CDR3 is CASSSGQGGNQPQHF. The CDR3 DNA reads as TGTGCCAGCAGTTCGGGACAGGGTGGGAATCAGCCCCAGCATTTT.

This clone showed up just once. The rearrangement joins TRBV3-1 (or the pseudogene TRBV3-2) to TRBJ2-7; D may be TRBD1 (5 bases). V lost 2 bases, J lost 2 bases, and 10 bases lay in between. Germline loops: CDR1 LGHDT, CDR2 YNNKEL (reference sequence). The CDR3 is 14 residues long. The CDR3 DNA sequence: TGTGCCAGCAGCCAAAGGAGACAGACCTACGAGCAGTACTTC. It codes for CASSQRRQTYEQYF.

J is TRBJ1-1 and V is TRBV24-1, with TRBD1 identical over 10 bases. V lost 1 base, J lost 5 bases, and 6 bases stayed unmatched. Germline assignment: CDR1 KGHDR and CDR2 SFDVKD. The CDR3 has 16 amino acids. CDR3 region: CATSDFSRTGGTEAFF. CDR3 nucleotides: TGTGCCACCAGTGATTTCTCCAGGACAGGGGGGACTGAAGCTTTCTTT.

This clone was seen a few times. The CDR3 sequence: CASSGQGTNTGELFF. The DNA of the CDR3 is TGTGCCAGCTCGGGACAGGGCACGAACACCGGGGAGCTGTTTTTT. The chain joins TRBV19 to TRBJ2-2; TRBD1 agrees at 9 bases. The junction had 5 bases not matched to a gene; V was cut back by 9 bases and J by 0 bases. Germline CDR1 LNHDA, CDR2 SQIVND (reference sequence). This CDR3 is built from 15 residues.

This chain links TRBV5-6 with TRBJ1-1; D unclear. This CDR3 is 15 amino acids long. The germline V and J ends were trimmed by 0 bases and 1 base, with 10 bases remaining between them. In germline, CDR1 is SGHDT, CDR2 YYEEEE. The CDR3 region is CASSLGQVTNTEAFF. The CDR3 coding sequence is TGTGCCAGCAGCTTGGGTCAGGTGACGAACACTGAAGCTTTCTTT.

CDR3 sequence (DNA): TGTGCCACCAGCAGAGCCGGACAGGGGGTAAACATTCAGTACTTC. Protein product: CATSRAGQGVNIQYF. The chain joins TRBV15 to TRBJ2-4; 10 nucleotides agree with TRBD1. This CDR3 contains 15 residues. V gave up 1 base and J gave up 6 bases; unmatched junction bases: 3. Germline assignment: CDR1 LNHNV and CDR2 YYDKDF (reference sequence).

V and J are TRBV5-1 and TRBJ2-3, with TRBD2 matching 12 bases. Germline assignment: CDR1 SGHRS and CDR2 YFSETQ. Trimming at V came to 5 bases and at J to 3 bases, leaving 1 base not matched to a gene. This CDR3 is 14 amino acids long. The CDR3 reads CASRTSGSTDTQYF. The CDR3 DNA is TGCGCCAGCAGGACTAGCGGGAGTACAGATACGCAGTATTTT. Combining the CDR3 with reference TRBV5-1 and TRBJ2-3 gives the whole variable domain KAGVTQTPRYLIKTRGQQVTLSCSPISGHRSVSWYQQTPGQGLQFLFEYFSETQRNKGNFPGRFSGRQFSNSRSEMNVSTLELGDSALYLCASRTSGSTDTQYFGPGTRLTVL.

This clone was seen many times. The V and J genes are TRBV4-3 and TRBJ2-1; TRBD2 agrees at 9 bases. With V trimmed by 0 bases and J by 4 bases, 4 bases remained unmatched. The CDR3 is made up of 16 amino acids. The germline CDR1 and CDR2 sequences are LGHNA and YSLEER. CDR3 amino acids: CASSQDSAGGYNEQFF. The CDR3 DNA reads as TGCGCCAGCAGCCAAGATTCCGCGGGAGGGTACAATGAGCAGTTCTTC.

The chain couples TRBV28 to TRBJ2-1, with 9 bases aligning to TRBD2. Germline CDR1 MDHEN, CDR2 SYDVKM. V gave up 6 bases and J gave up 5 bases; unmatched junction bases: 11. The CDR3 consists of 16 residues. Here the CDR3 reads CASRNIAGERDNEQFF. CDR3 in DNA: TGTGCCAGCAGGAACATAGCGGGAGAAAGGGACAATGAGCAGTTCTTC.

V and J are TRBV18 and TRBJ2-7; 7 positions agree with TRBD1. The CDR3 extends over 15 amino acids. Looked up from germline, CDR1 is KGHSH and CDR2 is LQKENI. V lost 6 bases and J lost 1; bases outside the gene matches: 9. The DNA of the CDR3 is TGTGCCAGCTCGGAGCGACAGGGATTATCCTACGAGCAGTACTTC. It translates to CASSERQGLSYEQYF.

CDR3 in DNA: TGTGCCAGCAGGACCCCCGGGACAGGGAACACTGAAGCTTTCTTT. This encodes CASRTPGTGNTEAFF. V is TRBV28 and J is TRBJ1-1; 8 bases match TRBD1. J gave up 1 base and V 6 bases, and 7 bases lay outside the gene matches. Germline V gene data show CDR1 as MDHEN and CDR2 as SYDVKM. The CDR3 totals 15 residues.

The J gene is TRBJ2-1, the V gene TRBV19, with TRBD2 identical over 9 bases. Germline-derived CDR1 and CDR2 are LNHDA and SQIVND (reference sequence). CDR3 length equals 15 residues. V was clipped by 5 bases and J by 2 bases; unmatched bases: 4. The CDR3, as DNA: TGTGCCAGTAGTGCTAGCGGGGCAACCTACAATGAGCAGTTCTTC. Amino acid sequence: CASSASGATYNEQFF.

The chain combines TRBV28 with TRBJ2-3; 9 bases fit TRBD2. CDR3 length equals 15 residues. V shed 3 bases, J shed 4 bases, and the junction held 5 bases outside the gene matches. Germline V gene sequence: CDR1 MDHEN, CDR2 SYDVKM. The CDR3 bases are TGTGCCAGCAGTTTGTCCGCGGGAGGGGCAGATACGCAGTATTTT. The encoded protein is CASSLSAGGADTQYF.

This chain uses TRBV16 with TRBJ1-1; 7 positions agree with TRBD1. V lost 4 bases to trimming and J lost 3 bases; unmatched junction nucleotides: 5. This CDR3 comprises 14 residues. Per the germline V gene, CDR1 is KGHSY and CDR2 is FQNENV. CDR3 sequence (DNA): TGTGCCAGCAGCCCGCGGACAGGATACACTGAAGCTTTCTTT. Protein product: CASSPRTGYTEAFF.

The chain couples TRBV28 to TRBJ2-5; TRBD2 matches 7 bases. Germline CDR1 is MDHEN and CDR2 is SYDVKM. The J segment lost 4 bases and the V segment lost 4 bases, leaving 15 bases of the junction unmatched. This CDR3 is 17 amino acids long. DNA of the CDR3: TGTGCCAGCAGTTCCCAGCGGGGAGAGGAGGGTAGAGAGACCCAGTACTTC. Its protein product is CASSSQRGEEGRETQYF.

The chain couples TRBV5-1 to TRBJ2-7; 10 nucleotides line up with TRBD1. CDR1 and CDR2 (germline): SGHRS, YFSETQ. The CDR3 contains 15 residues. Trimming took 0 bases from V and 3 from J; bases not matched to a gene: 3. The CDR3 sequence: CASSLEGTGVYEQYF. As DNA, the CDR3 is TGCGCCAGCAGCTTGGAGGGGACAGGGGTCTACGAGCAGTACTTC. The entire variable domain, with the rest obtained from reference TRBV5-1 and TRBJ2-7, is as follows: KAGVTQTPRYLIKTRGQQVTLSCSPISGHRSVSWYQQTPGQGLQFLFEYFSETQRNKGNFPGRFSGRQFSNSRSEMNVSTLELGDSALYLCASSLEGTGVYEQYFGPGTRLTVT.

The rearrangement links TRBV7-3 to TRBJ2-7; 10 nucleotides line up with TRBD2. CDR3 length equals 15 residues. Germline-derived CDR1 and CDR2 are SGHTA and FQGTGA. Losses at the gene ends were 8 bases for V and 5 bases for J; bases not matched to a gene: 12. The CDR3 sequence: CASASQGLASDEQYF. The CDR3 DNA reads TGTGCCAGCGCGTCCCAGGGACTAGCGTCCGACGAGCAGTACTTC.

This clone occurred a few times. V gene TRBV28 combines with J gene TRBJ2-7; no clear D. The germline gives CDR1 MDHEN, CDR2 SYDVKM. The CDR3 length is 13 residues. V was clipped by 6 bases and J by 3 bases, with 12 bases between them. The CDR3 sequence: CASSGGFRYEQYF. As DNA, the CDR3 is TGTGCCAGCAGCGGCGGTTTTCGCTACGAGCAGTACTTC.

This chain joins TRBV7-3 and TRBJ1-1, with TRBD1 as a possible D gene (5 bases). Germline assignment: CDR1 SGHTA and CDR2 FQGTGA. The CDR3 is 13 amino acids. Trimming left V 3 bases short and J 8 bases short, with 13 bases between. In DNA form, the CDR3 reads TGTGCCAGCAGCTTCAACTTGGGGCGGGAAGCTTTCTTT. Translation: CASSFNLGREAFF.

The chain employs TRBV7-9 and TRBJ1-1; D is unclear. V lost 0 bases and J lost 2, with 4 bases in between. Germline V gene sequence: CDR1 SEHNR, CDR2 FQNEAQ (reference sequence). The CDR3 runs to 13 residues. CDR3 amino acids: CASSLAHNTEAFF. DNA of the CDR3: TGTGCCAGCAGCTTAGCACACAACACTGAAGCTTTCTTT.

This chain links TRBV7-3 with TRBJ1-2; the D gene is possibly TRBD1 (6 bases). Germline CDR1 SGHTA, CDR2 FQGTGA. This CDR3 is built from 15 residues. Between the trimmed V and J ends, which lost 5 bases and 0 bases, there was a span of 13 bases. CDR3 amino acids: CASSEQGLANYGYTF. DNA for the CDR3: TGTGCCAGCAGCGAACAGGGCTTAGCTAACTATGGCTACACCTTC.